This TCR beta chain was profiled in a study of human T cells and chemical hapten exposure. Authors' analysis steps: Per-sample TCR counts ranged from about 23,224 to 750,000, median around 88,000. MiXCR, applied by TCRdb to the 5' RACE reads, yields one record per CDR3 protein. V and J calls and clone size were set by TCRdb, not the authors. The profile shows under 150,000 distinct CDR3 sequences, approximately 19% of them singletons. This CDR3 comprises 15 residues. Trimming removed 2 bases from V and 3 bases from J, with 12 bases in between. Researchers extracted total RNA from unfractionated whole blood.

The sequence was collected from a human donor in good health. The chain combines TRBV12-3 or TRBV12-4 with TRBJ2-3; D might be TRBD1 (6 bases). CDR3 sequence reads: CASSLTSTGTDTQYF. The CDR3 DNA is TGTGCCAGCAGTTTAACCTCTACAGGGACAGATACGCAGTATTTT.